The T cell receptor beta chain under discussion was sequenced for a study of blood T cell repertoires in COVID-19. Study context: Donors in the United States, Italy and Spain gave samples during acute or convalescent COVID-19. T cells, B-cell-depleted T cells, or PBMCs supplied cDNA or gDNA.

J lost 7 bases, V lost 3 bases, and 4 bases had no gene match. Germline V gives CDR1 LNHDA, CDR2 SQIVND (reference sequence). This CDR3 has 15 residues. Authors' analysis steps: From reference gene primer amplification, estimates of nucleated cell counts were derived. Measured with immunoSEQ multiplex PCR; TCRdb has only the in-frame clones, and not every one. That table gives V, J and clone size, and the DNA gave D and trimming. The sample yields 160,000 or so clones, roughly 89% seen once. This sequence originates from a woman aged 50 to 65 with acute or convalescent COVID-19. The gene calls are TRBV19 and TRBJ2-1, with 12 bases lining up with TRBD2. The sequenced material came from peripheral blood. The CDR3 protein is CASSMTSGSGNEQFF. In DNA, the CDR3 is TGTGCCAGTAGTATGACTAGCGGGAGTGGAAATGAGCAGTTCTTC.